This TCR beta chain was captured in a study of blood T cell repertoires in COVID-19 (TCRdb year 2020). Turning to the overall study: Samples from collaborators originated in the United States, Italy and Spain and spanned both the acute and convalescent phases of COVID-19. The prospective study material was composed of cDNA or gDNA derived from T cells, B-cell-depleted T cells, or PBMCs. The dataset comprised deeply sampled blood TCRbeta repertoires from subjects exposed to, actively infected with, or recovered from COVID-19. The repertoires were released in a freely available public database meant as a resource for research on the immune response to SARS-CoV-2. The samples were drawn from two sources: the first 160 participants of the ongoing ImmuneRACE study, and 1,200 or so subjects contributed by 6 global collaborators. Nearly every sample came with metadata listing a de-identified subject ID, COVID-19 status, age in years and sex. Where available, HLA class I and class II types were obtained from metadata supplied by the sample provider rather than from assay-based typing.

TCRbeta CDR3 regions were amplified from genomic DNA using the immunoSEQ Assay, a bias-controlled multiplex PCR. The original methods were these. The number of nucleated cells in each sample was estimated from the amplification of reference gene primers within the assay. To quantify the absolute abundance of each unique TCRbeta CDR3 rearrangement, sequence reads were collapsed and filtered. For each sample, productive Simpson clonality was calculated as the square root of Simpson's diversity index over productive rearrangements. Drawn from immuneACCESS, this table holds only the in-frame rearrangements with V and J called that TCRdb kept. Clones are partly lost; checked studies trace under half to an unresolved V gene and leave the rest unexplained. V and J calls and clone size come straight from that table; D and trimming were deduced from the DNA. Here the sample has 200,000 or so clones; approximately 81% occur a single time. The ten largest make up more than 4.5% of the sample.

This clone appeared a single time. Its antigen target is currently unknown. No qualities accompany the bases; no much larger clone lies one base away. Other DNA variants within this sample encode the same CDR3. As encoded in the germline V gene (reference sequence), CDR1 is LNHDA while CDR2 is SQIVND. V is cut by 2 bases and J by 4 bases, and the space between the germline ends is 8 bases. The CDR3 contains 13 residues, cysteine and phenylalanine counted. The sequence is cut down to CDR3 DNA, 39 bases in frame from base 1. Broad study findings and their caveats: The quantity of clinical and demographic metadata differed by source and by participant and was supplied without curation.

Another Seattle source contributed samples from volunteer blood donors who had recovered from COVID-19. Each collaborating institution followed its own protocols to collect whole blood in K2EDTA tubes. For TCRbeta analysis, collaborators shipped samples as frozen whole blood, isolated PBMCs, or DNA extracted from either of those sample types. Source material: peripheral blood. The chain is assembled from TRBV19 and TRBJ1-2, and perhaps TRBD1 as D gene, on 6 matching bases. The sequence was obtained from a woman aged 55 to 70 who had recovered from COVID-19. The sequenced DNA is TGTGCCAGTAGTATACAGGGGAGCTATGGCTACACCTTC. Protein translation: CASSIQGSYGYTF.